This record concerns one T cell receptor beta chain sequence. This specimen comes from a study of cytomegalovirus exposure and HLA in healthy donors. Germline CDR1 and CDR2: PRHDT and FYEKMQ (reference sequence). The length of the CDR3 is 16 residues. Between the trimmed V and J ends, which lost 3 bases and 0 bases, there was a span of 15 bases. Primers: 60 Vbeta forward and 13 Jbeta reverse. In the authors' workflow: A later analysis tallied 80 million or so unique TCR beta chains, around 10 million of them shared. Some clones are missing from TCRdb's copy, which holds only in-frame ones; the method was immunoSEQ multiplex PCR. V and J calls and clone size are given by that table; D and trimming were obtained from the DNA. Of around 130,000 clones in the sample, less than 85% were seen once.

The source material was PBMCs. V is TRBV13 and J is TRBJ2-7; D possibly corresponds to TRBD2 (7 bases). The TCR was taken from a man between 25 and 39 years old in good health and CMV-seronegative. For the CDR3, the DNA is TGTGCCAGCAGCTTGGGGGGGCAGGACCCCTCCTACGAGCAGTACTTC. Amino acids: CASSLGGQDPSYEQYF.